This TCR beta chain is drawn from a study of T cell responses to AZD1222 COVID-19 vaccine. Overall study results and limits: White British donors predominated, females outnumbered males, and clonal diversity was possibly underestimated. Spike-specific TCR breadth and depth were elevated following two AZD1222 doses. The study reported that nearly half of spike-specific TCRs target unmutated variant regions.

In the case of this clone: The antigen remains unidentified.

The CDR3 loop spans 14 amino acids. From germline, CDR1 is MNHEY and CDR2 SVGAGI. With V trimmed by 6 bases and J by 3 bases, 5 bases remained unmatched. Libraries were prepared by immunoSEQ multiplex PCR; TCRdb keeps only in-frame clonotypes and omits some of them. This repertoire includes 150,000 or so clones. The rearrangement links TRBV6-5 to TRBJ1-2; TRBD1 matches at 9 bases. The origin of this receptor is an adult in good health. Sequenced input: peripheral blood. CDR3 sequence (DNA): TGTGCCAGCAGACGTAGGACAGGGGACTATGGCTACACCTTC. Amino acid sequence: CASRRRTGDYGYTF.